This T cell receptor (beta chain) stems from a study of blood T cell repertoires in COVID-19. Produced via immunoSEQ multiplex PCR; TCRdb's table is partial and in-frame only. The sample carries 61,000 or so clones, 80% to 90% recorded once. CDR1 and CDR2 from the germline V gene are LNHNV and YYDKDF (reference sequence). CDR3 size: 17 residues. Trimming at V came to 1 base and at J to 7 bases, leaving 10 bases not matched to a gene. Sample: peripheral blood. The rearrangement uses TRBV15 and TRBJ2-1; 10 bases fit TRBD1. The TCR originated in an elderly woman with active COVID-19. The CDR3 region has the DNA TGTGCCACCAGCAGAGGCCTGACAGGGGGCTCGGGAAATGAGCAGTTCTTC. Protein: CATSRGLTGGSGNEQFF. The whole variable domain, remainder taken from reference TRBV15 and TRBJ2-1, is DAMVIQNPRYQVTQFGKPVTLSCSQTLNHNVMYWYQQKSSQAPKLLFHYYDKDFNNEADTPDNFQSRRPNTSFCFLDIRSPGLGDTAMYLCATSRGLTGGSGNEQFFGPGTRLTVL.